The subject of this entry is one TCR beta chain. Antigen specificity is unknown. Investigators prepared the TCR beta libraries by applying iRepertoire HTBI primers and Arm-PCR of CDR3 regions. TCRdb recomputed calls from the multiplex PCR reads with MiXCR, one row per CDR3 protein. The sample carries 680,000 or so distinct CDR3 sequences, roughly 15% recorded once. This specimen belongs to a study of regulatory T cells in long-lasting Graves disease. Looking at the study overall: Freshly diagnosed Graves' patients had used antithyroid drugs for under 3 months. Study observations and caveats: Shared public clonotypes totalled 2,741 in persistent patients, compared with some 920 in new patients.

Regarding time point: newly diagnosed GD, antithyroid drugs for less than 3 months. PBMC-derived RNA was used for the TCR library. These records were also assigned to another study, of T cells in Graves' hyperthyroidism and ophthalmopathy.

The specimen was peripheral blood mononuclear cells (PBMCs), collected at new diagnosis, from a patient treated with antithyroid drugs. This clonotype was obtained from a woman under 40 with Graves disease.

In nucleotides, the CDR3 is TGTGCCAGTAGTGTTCCGGGACAGGGTCCCGACTATGGCTACACCTTC. Protein product: CASSVPGQGPDYGYTF. The chain links TRBV19 to TRBJ1-2; 9 bases match TRBD1. This CDR3 spans 16 amino acids. Losses at the gene ends were 5 bases for V and 3 bases for J; bases not matched to a gene: 10. Germline V gene sequence: CDR1 LNHDA, CDR2 SQIVND (reference sequence).